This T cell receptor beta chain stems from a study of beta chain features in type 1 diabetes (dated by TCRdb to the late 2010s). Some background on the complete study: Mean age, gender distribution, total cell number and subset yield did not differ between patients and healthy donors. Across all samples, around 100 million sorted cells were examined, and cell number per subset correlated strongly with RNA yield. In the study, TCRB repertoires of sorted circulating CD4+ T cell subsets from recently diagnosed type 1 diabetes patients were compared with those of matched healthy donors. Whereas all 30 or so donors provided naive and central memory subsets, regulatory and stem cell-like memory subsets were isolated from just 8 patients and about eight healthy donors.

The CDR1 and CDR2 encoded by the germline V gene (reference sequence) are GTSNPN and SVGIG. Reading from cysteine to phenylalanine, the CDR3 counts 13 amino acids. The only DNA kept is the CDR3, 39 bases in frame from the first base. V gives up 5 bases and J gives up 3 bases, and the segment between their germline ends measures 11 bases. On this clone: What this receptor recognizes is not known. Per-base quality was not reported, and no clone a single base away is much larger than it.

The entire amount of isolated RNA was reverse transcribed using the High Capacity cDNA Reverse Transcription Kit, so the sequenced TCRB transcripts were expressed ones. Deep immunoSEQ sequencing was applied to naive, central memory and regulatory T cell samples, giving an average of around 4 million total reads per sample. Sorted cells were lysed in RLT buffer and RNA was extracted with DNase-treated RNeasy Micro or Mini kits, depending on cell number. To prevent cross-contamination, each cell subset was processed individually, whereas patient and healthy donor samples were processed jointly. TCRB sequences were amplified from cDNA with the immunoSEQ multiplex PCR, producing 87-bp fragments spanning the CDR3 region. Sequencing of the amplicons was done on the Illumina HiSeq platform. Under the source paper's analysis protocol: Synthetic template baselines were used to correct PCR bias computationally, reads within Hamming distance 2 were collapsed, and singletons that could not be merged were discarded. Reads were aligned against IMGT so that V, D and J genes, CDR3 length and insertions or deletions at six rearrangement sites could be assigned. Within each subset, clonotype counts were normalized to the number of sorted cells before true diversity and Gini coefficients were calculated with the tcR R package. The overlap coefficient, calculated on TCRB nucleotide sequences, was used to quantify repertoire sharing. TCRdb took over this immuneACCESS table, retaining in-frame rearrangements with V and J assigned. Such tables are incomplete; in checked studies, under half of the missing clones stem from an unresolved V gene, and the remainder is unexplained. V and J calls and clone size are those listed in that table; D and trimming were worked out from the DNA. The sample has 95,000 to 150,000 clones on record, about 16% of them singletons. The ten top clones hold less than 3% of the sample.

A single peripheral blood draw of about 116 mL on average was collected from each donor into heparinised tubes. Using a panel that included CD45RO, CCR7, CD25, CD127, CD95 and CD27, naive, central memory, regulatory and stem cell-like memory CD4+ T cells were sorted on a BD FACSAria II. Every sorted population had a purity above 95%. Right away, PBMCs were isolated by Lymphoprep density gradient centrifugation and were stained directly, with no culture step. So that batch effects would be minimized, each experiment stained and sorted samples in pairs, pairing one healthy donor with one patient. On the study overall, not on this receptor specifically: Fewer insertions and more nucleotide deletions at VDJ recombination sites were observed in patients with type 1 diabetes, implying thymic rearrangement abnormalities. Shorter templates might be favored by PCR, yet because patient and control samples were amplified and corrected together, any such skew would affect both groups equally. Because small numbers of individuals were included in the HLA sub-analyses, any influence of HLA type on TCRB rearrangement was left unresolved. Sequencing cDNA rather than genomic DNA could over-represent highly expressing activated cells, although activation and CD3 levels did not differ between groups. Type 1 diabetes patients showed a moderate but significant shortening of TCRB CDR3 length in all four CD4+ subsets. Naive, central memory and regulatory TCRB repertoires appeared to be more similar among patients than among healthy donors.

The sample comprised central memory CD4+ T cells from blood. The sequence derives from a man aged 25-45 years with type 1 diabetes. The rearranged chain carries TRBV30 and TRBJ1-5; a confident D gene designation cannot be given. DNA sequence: TGTGCCTGGGGTAAACAGTACAATCAGCCCCAGCATTTT. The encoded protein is CAWGKQYNQPQHF. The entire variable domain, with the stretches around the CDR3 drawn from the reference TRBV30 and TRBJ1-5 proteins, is SQTIHQWPATLVQPVGSPLSLECTVEGTSNPNLYWYRQAAGRGLQLLFYSVGIGQISSEVPQNLSASRPQDRQFILSSKKLLLSDSGFYLCAWGKQYNQPQHFGDGTRLSIL.